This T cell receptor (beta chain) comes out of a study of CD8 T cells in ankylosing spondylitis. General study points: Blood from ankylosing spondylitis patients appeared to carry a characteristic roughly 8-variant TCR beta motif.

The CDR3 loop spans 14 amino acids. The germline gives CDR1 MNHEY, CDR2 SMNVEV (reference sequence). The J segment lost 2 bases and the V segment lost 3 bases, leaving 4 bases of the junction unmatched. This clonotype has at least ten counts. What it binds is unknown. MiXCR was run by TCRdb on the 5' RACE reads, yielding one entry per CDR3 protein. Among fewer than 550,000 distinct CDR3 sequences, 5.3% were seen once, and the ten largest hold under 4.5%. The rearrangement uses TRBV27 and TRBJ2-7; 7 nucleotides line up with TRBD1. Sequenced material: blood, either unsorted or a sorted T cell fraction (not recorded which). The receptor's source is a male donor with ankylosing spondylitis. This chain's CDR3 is CASSFGDSTYEQYF. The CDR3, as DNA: TGTGCCAGCAGTTTCGGGGACAGCACCTACGAGCAGTACTTC.